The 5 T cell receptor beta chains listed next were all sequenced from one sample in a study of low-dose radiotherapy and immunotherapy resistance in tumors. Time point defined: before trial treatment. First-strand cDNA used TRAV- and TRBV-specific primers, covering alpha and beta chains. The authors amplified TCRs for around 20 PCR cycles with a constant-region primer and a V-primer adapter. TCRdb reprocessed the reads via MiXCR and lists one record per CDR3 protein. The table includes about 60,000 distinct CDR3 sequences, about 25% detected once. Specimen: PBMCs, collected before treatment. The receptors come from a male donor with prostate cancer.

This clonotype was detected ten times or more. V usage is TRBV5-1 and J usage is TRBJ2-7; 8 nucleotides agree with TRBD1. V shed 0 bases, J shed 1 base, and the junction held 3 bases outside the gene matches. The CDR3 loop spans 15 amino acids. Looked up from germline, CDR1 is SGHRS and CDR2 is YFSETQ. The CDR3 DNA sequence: TGCGCCAGCAGCTTGGCCTGGACAGGGTCCTACGAGCAGTACTTC. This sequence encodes CASSLAWTGSYEQYF. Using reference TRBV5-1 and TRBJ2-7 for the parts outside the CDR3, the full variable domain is KAGVTQTPRYLIKTRGQQVTLSCSPISGHRSVSWYQQTPGQGLQFLFEYFSETQRNKGNFPGRFSGRQFSNSRSEMNVSTLELGDSALYLCASSLAWTGSYEQYFGPGTRLTVT.

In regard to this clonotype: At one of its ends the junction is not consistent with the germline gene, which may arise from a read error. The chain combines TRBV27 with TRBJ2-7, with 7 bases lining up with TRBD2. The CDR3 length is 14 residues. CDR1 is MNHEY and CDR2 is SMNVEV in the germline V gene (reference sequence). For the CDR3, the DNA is TGTGCCAGCAGTTCCAGGGAGGGGCACTACAAGCAGTACTTC. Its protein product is CASSSREGHYKQYF.

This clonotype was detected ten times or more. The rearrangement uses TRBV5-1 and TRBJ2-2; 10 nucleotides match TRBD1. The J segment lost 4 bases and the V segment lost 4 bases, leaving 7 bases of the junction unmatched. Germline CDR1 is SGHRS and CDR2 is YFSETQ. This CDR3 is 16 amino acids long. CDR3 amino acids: CASSEGQGRITGELFF. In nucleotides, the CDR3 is TGCGCCAGCAGCGAGGGACAGGGGCGCATCACCGGGGAGCTGTTTTTT. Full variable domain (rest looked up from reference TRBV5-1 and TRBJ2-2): KAGVTQTPRYLIKTRGQQVTLSCSPISGHRSVSWYQQTPGQGLQFLFEYFSETQRNKGNFPGRFSGRQFSNSRSEMNVSTLELGDSALYLCASSEGQGRITGELFFGEGSRLTVL.

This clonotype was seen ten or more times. CDR3 sequence (DNA): TGTGCCAGCAGCCTCAGTGGTGGGAGCGCAGATACGCAGTATTTT. It specifies CASSLSGGSADTQYF. The chain employs TRBV5-4 and TRBJ2-3, with D possibly TRBD2 on 5 matching bases. This CDR3 spans 15 amino acids. V was trimmed by 4 bases and J by 4 bases, leaving 16 bases between them. Per the germline V gene, CDR1 is SGHNT and CDR2 is YYREEE (reference sequence).

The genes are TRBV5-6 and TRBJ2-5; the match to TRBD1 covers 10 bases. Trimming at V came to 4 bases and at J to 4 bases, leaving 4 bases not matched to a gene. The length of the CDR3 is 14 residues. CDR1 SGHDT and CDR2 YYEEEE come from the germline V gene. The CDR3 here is CASSTDRGAETQYF. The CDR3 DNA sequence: TGTGCCAGCAGCACGGACAGGGGGGCAGAGACCCAGTACTTC.